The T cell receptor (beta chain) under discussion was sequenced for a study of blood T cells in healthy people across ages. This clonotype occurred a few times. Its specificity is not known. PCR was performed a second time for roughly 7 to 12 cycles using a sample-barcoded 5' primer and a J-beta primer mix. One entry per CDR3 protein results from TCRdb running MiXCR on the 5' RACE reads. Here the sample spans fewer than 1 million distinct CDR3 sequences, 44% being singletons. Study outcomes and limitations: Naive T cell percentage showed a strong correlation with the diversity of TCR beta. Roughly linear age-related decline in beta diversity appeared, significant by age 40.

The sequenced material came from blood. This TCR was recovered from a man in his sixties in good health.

The CDR3 DNA reads TGTGCCAGCAGTCCCCTTGGGGAGGTCGGCGAGCAGTACTTC. Protein sequence: CASSPLGEVGEQYF. This chain joins TRBV12-3 or TRBV12-4 and TRBJ2-7; TRBD2 is a possible D gene (6 bases). Trimming pared 5 bases from V and 6 bases from J, leaving 17 bases between. CDR3 length: 14 amino acids.